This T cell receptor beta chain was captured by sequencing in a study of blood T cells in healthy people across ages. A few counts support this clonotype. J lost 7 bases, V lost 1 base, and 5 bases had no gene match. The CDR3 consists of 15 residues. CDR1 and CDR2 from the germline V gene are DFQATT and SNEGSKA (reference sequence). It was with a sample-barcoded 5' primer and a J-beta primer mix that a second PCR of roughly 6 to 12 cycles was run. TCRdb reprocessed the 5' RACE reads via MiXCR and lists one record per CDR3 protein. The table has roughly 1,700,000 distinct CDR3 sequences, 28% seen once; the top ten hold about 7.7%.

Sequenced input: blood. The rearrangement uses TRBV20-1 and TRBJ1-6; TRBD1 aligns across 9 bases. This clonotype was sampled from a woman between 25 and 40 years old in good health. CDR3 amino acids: CSARGAGTGNSPLHF. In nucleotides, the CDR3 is TGCAGTGCTAGAGGCGCCGGGACAGGGAATTCACCCCTCCACTTT.